These T cell receptor beta chains were read from a single sample in a study of shared clonotypes between healthy human individuals. The assay was immunoSEQ multiplex PCR, and TCRdb's table has in-frame clones only and misses some. The sample has over 2,000,000 clones; about 93% are singletons. Sequenced sample: naive CD8+ T cells from PBMCs. All receptors come from a man between 18 and 35 years old in good health. Some clones in this sample may be carry-over from other donors' samples. Both conserved end residues are part of each CDR3. The D gene is left open where the match is weak. Clone size, where shown, is once, few, many, or a class for clones that have expanded.

>TRBD2|NA|TRBV28|TRBJ2-3
CASSVVLAGPRDTQYF
TGTGCCAGCAGTGTTGTACTAGCGGGTCCGCGGGATACGCAGTATTTT
>TRBD1|NA|TRBV4-2|TRBJ1-4
CASSRTGGFSEKLFF
TGTGCCAGCAGCCGGACAGGGGGGTTCAGTGAAAAACTGTTTTTT
>TRBD1|NA|TRBV6-1|TRBJ1-4
CASSGLRQGNEKLFF
TGTGCCAGCAGTGGGTTACGACAGGGAAATGAAAAACTGTTTTTT
>NA|NA|TRBV7-9|TRBJ1-1
CASSVDTEAFF
TGTGCCAGCAGCGTGGACACTGAAGCTTTCTTT
>TRBD2|NA|TRBV27|TRBJ2-7
CASLPRVRASGEQYF
TGTGCCTCCCTGCCCCGGGTCCGGGCTAGCGGGGAGCAGTACTTC
>TRBD2|once|TRBV6-1|TRBJ2-2
CASSARLAKNTGELFF
TGTGCCAGCAGTGCCCGACTAGCGAAGAACACCGGGGAGCTGTTTTTT
>TRBD1|NA|TRBV7-6|TRBJ1-1
CASSLARGQGWGEAFF
TGTGCCAGCAGCTTAGCACGGGGACAGGGGTGGGGTGAAGCTTTCTTT
>TRBD1|NA|TRBV5-1|TRBJ2-3
CASSKDRVGDTQYF
TGCGCCAGCAGCAAGGACAGGGTCGGAGATACGCAGTATTTT
>TRBD1|NA|TRBV29-1|TRBJ2-7
CSAEQGLEQYF
TGCAGCGCTGAACAGGGGCTCGAGCAGTACTTC
>NA|once|TRBV4-3|TRBJ2-1
CASSQDWPAYNEQFF
TGCGCCAGCAGCCAAGATTGGCCCGCCTACAATGAGCAGTTCTTC
>TRBD1|NA|TRBV6-5|TRBJ1-4
CASSPDRGYNEKLFF
TGTGCCAGCAGCCCAGACAGGGGATATAATGAAAAACTGTTTTTT
>NA|NA|TRBV4-1|TRBJ2-1
CASSYRDPSYNEQFF
TGCGCCAGCAGTTACCGGGACCCCTCCTACAATGAGCAGTTCTTC
>TRBD2|NA|TRBV27|TRBJ2-5
CASRKGPGLAAQETQYF
TGTGCCAGCAGAAAAGGACCGGGACTAGCGGCTCAAGAGACCCAGTACTTC
>NA|NA|TRBV7-8|TRBJ2-7
CASSFWTEIYEQYF
TGTGCCAGCAGCTTCTGGACCGAAATCTACGAGCAGTACTTC
>NA|NA|TRBV28|TRBJ2-7
CASSSRWAGRSSYEQYF
TGTGCCAGCAGTTCCCGCTGGGCGGGCCGTTCCTCCTACGAGCAGTACTTC
>NA|NA|TRBV19|TRBJ2-2
CASSISAGGELFF
TGTGCCAGTAGTATCTCGGCGGGCGGGGAGCTGTTTTTT
>NA|NA|TRBV4-1|TRBJ1-1
CASSQLPGGSTEAFF
TGCGCCAGCAGCCAACTGCCGGGGGGTAGCACTGAAGCTTTCTTT
>TRBD2|NA|TRBV7-9|TRBJ2-5
CASSPREGRETQYF
TGTGCCAGCAGCCCGCGGGAGGGTCGAGAGACCCAGTACTTC
>NA|NA|TRBV28|TRBJ1-5
CASSFRGRSQPQHF
TGTGCCAGCAGTTTCCGGGGCAGGAGTCAGCCCCAGCATTTT
>TRBD1|NA|TRBV6-5|TRBJ1-5
CASSDREQQPQHF
TGTGCCAGCAGCGACAGGGAGCAACAGCCCCAGCATTTT
>NA|NA|TRBV9|TRBJ2-1
CASSVQTHSSYNEQFF
TGTGCCAGCAGCGTACAGACTCACAGCTCCTACAATGAGCAGTTCTTC
>NA|NA|TRBV7-3|TRBJ2-2
CASSPANTGELFF
TGTGCCAGCAGCCCCGCGAACACCGGGGAGCTGTTTTTT
>TRBD2|NA|TRBV28|TRBJ2-1
CASSSRYSSGSSYNEQFF
TGTGCCAGCAGTTCCCGGTATTCGAGCGGGAGCTCCTACAATGAGCAGTTCTTC
>NA|NA|TRBV6-1|TRBJ2-7
CASIPLPVENYEQYF
TGTGCCAGCATCCCCCTGCCAGTAGAAAACTACGAGCAGTACTTC
>NA|NA|TRBV5-3|TRBJ1-1
CARSLGVGVLKEAFF
TGTGCCAGAAGCTTGGGGGTAGGGGTCCTCAAGGAAGCTTTCTTT
>NA|NA|TRBV11-2|TRBJ2-3
CASSLDRGGTGTDTQYF
TGTGCCAGCAGCTTAGATCGGGGCGGGACTGGCACAGATACGCAGTATTTT
>NA|NA|TRBV11-2|TRBJ1-2
CASSLVVGAAGYGYTF
TGTGCCAGCAGCTTAGTAGTGGGGGCCGCCGGCTATGGCTACACCTTC
>NA|NA|TRBV7-2|TRBJ2-5
CASRRTEEETQYF
TGTGCCAGCAGAAGGACGGAGGAGGAGACCCAGTACTTC
>NA|NA|TRBV7-9|TRBJ2-2
CASSSWGDFFQRELFF
TGTGCCAGCAGCTCGTGGGGGGACTTCTTCCAACGGGAGCTGTTTTTT
>NA|NA|TRBV18|TRBJ2-7
CASSPGRMSYEQYF
TGTGCCAGCTCCCCGGGACGGATGTCCTACGAGCAGTACTTC
>TRBD1|NA|TRBV5-1|TRBJ2-3
CASSSPGQGYADTQYF
TGCGCCAGCAGCTCACCGGGACAGGGTTACGCAGATACGCAGTATTTT
>NA|NA|TRBV6-1|TRBJ2-7
CASRSETAYEQYF
TGTGCCAGCCGCTCGGAGACCGCCTACGAGCAGTACTTC
>TRBD2|NA|TRBV9|TRBJ2-1
CASSVGASGPRAGEQFF
TGTGCCAGCAGCGTAGGGGCTAGCGGACCCAGGGCGGGCGAGCAGTTCTTC
>NA|NA|TRBV30|TRBJ2-1
CAWSGGYNEQFF
TGTGCCTGGAGTGGCGGCTACAATGAGCAGTTCTTC
>NA|NA|TRBV27|TRBJ2-7
CASSRLGTLYYEQYF
TGTGCCAGCAGTCGCCTCGGGACACTTTACTACGAGCAGTACTTC
>TRBD2|NA|TRBV9|TRBJ2-1
CASSVSSGINNEQFF
TGTGCCAGCAGCGTGTCTAGCGGGATAAACAATGAGCAGTTCTTC
>NA|NA|TRBV9|TRBJ1-2
CASSVYREGLGYTF
TGTGCCAGCAGCGTATACAGGGAAGGGTTAGGCTACACCTTC
>NA|NA|TRBV6-5|TRBJ1-2
CASSYRSDGEYGYTF
TGTGCCAGCAGTTACCGATCCGACGGAGAGTATGGCTACACCTTC
>NA|NA|TRBV7-9|TRBJ1-4
CASSLAMGATNEKLFF
TGTGCCAGCAGCTTAGCCATGGGGGCAACTAATGAAAAACTGTTTTTT
>TRBD1|once|TRBV6-5|TRBJ2-2
CASSYQGASTGELFF
TGTGCCAGCAGTTACCAGGGGGCTAGCACCGGGGAGCTGTTTTTT
>TRBD1|NA|TRBV19|TRBJ1-1
CASSKGEGADTEAFF
TGTGCCAGTAGTAAAGGGGAGGGGGCGGACACTGAAGCTTTCTTT
>NA|NA|TRBV18|TRBJ1-1
CASSPPMNTEAFF
TGTGCCAGCTCACCACCCATGAACACTGAAGCTTTCTTT
>NA|NA|TRBV28|TRBJ1-4
CATSGLRDEKLFF
TGTGCCACATCGGGACTGCGCGATGAAAAACTGTTTTTT
>NA|NA|TRBV13|TRBJ2-1
CASSPDNDEYNEQFF
TGTGCCAGCAGCCCCGACAACGACGAGTACAATGAGCAGTTCTTC
>NA|NA|TRBV5-1|TRBJ2-1
CASSFGVSSPEGFF
TGCGCCAGCAGCTTCGGGGTTTCCTCCCCCGAGGGGTTCTTC
>NA|NA|TRBV11-2|TRBJ2-1
CASSQEAGSYNEQFF
TGTGCCAGCAGCCAAGAGGCAGGGTCTTACAATGAGCAGTTCTTC
>TRBD1|NA|TRBV27|TRBJ2-7
CASSSIRQGAARRDEQYF
TGTGCCAGCAGTTCAATCCGACAGGGGGCAGCTAGAAGGGACGAGCAGTACTTC
>NA|NA|TRBV27|TRBJ2-3
CASRQLRSTDTQYF
TGTGCCAGCAGGCAGCTCCGGAGCACAGATACGCAGTATTTT